The present T cell receptor (beta chain) was sequenced within a study of chemoradiotherapy in HPV16-positive cancers. The CDR3 covers 13 residues. Germline V lookup: CDR1 SQVTM, CDR2 ANQGSEA. Trimming removed 4 bases from V and 2 bases from J; junction bases left unmatched: 2. Using immunoSEQ multiplex PCR, the repertoire was profiled, and TCRdb retains in-frame clones only, with some absent. The sample carries tens of thousands of clones, about 88% recorded once. The gene calls are TRBV29-1 and TRBJ1-5, with TRBD1 matching 7 bases. The clonotype was recovered from a human donor with HPV-associated anogenital cancer. The sequenced sample was blood, obtained from a patient who underwent chemoradiotherapy. CDR3 coding DNA: TGCAGCGTTGGACAGGGAGGCAATCAGCCCCAGCATTTT. Amino acid sequence: CSVGQGGNQPQHF.